This T cell receptor beta chain was captured in a study of blood T cell repertoires in COVID-19. As for the study in general: Samples taken during acute and convalescent COVID-19 were collected in the United States, Italy and Spain. The analysed material was cDNA or gDNA that came from T cells, B-cell-depleted T cells, or PBMCs.

Original methodology: The authors estimated nucleated cell counts from reference gene primer amplification. TCRdb's table, derived via immunoSEQ multiplex PCR, lists solely in-frame clones and lacks some. V, J and clone size derive from that table, while D and trimming were established from the DNA sequence. This table has about 140,000 clones, around three quarters appearing once. The CDR3 is 18 residues long. CDR1 and CDR2 (germline): MNHEY, SVGEGT. V lost 4 bases to trimming and J lost 3 bases; unmatched junction nucleotides: 7. The V gene is TRBV6-2 or TRBV6-3, the J gene TRBJ2-3, with 16 bases identical to TRBD2. The sequenced sample consisted of peripheral blood. The clonotype was recovered from a man between 60 and 70 years old with acute or convalescent COVID-19. The CDR3 reads CASSSRPGLAGGTDTQYF. Here the CDR3 DNA reads TGTGCCAGCAGTTCCCGACCGGGACTAGCGGGAGGGACAGATACGCAGTATTTT.